The entry below gives a single T cell receptor (beta chain) sequence along with its context. The antigen is unknown. The data derive from a study of cytomegalovirus exposure and HLA in healthy donors. Study details: An early data release held 80 million or so unique TCRs from HLA-typed donors. Study outcomes and limitations: The study dropped some indistinguishable V segments, TRBV6-2 and TRBV6-3 among them.

The length of the CDR3 is 15 residues. Per the germline V gene, CDR1 is MGHRA and CDR2 is YSYEKL. The junction had 2 bases not matched to a gene; V was cut back by 4 bases and J by 1 base. Vbeta (60) and Jbeta (13) primers were used in the PCR. Sequencing was performed with immunoSEQ multiplex PCR; in TCRdb, only in-frame clones are kept and a portion is missing. The sample has over 150,000 clones; about 77% are singletons. V gene TRBV4-1 combines with J gene TRBJ2-7; 12 bases align to TRBD2. This receptor was identified in a male donor in good health and CMV-seropositive. The sequenced material came from PBMCs. CDR3 nucleotide sequence: TGCGCCAGCAGCCCTAGCGGGGGGGGATCCTACGAGCAGTACTTC. This sequence encodes CASSPSGGGSYEQYF.